This is a list of T cell receptor beta chains from one sample in a study of blood T cell repertoires in COVID-19. Produced via immunoSEQ multiplex PCR; TCRdb's table is partial and in-frame only. In the table there are more than 200,000 clones, about nine tenths of which are singletons. The sample was peripheral blood. Every receptor here comes from a man younger than 40 with COVID-19, enrolled during active disease. Both conserved end residues are trimmed from each CDR3.

CDR3 protein	V gene
ASSQGGSTGYGYT	TRBV14
ASSSESGRDEQF	TRBV28
ASSPLASSEGYT	TRBV27
ASSGTISDQPQH	TRBV19
ASSKDRGCYEQY	TRBV21-1
ASSGGLQQTQY	TRBV9
ASSQDSGGVPPAEQY	TRBV4-2
ASSVVGREGPYNEQF	TRBV9
ASSFSGGPDTQY	TRBV7-2
ASSRLAGGFTDTQY	TRBV28
ASSLLAGVNRHEQY	TRBV28
ASSQDIYEQY	TRBV7-2
ASNMRGDPYNEQF	TRBV7-2
ASSQDGRTGRTDTQY	TRBV4-1
ATRPQGPANYGYT	TRBV19
ASSLTGSSYEQY	TRBV11-1
ASSYVSGGAYNEQF	TRBV6-5
ASSFGVGTAGNYGYT	TRBV5-6
ASSLNFEGPTDTQY	TRBV11-3
ASSQLLRTQPTDTQY	TRBV4-2
ASRQLRAGNYGYT	TRBV19
ASSLWGGPYNEQF	TRBV7-2
ASRIIRGALNTEAF	TRBV27
ASSLGGQPINVYEQY	TRBV7-6
ASSFDSNLNSPLH	TRBV5-4
ASSRGQGGYNEQF	TRBV5-1